These 8 T cell receptor beta chains originate from one sample sequenced in a study of cytomegalovirus exposure and HLA in healthy donors. PCR primers comprised 60 Vbeta and 13 Jbeta primers. Here immunoSEQ multiplex PCR was the method, and the copy in TCRdb shows in-frame clones only, minus some. The listing contains nearly 200,000 clones. Sequencing was done on a sample of PBMCs. These receptors all come from a boy younger than 18 in good health and CMV-seronegative.

Notes on this clone: Other nucleotide sequences in the sample specify the same CDR3. This chain uses TRBV19 with TRBJ1-2; D gene uncertain. The CDR3 is 11 residues long. CDR1 is LNHDA, CDR2 SQIVND, per germline (reference sequence). V was clipped by 3 bases and J by 6 bases, with 5 bases between them. CDR3 sequence: CASSIRDGYTF. The CDR3 bases are TGTGCCAGTAGTATTCGGGATGGCTACACCTTC.

The V call is TRBV6-1, the J call TRBJ1-4; D remains ambiguous. The CDR3 spans 13 residues. CDR1 and CDR2 from the germline V gene are MNHNS and SASEGT. V was cut by 7 bases and J by 10 bases, with 16 bases left in between. The CDR3 sequence: CASTLRGEGKLFF. CDR3 DNA: TGTGCCAGCACCTTGCGGGGAGAGGGAAAACTGTTTTTT.

The chain carries TRBV6-5 and TRBJ2-7; 10 nucleotides align to TRBD1. Trimming took 4 bases from V and 0 from J; bases not matched to a gene: 3. The CDR3 consists of 15 residues. Germline CDR1 is MNHEY and CDR2 is SVGAGI. The CDR3 loop reads CASSSTGGGSYEQYF. The CDR3 DNA reads as TGTGCCAGCAGTTCGACAGGGGGCGGCTCCTACGAGCAGTACTTC.

V usage is TRBV7-8 and J usage is TRBJ2-5; D not certain. The CDR3 runs 15 residues. Per the germline V gene, CDR1 is SGHVS and CDR2 is FQNEAQ. Trimming pared 5 bases from V and 4 bases from J, leaving 17 bases between. The CDR3 here is CASSPRPGRSETQYF. The DNA of the CDR3 is TGTGCCAGCAGCCCGCGCCCCGGCAGGTCAGAGACCCAGTACTTC.

Here the CDR3 reads CASSEVGGLADQETQYF. The CDR3 DNA sequence: TGTGCCAGCAGTGAAGTTGGAGGACTAGCGGACCAAGAGACCCAGTACTTC. The chain is built from TRBV2 and TRBJ2-5; 10 nucleotides agree with TRBD2. Per germline, CDR1 SNHLY and CDR2 FYNNEI. The CDR3 is made up of 17 amino acids. Trimming removed 1 base from V and 0 bases from J; junction bases left unmatched: 5. Using reference TRBV2 and TRBJ2-5 for the parts outside the CDR3, the full variable domain is EPEVTQTPSHQVTQMGQEVILRCVPISNHLYFYWYRQILGQKVEFLVSFYNNEISEKSEIFDDQFSVERPDGSNFTLKIRSTKLEDSAMYFCASSEVGGLADQETQYFGPGTRLLVL.

The chain recombines TRBV2 with TRBJ2-1; 10 nucleotides line up with TRBD2. CDR3 length: 14 residues. Germline CDR1 and CDR2: SNHLY and FYNNEI. Trimming cost V 7 bases and J 10 bases; bases outside gene matches: 10. CDR3 bases: TGTGCCAGCACTACCAGCGGGGGGGCGACCGAGCAGTTCTTC. Amino acids: CASTTSGGATEQFF.

Concerning this clone: An end of the junction differs from the germline gene, which may be a read error. The V call is TRBV25-1, the J call TRBJ1-3, with D unclear. The CDR3 sequence is 12 residues long. Germline-derived CDR1 and CDR2 are MGHDK and SYGVNS. This CDR3 reads CASSDNGDTIYF. CDR3 sequence (DNA): TGTGCCAGCAGTGATAATGGAGACACCATATATTTT.

The V gene is TRBV9, the J gene TRBJ2-7; D perhaps matches TRBD1 (6 bases). From germline, CDR1 is SGDLS and CDR2 YYNGEE. The CDR3 is made up of 15 amino acids. Trimming removed 0 bases at V and 3 bases at J, with 13 bases between. The CDR3 reads CASSVAATGSYEQYF. In nucleotides, the CDR3 is TGTGCCAGCAGCGTAGCTGCGACAGGAAGCTACGAGCAGTACTTC.